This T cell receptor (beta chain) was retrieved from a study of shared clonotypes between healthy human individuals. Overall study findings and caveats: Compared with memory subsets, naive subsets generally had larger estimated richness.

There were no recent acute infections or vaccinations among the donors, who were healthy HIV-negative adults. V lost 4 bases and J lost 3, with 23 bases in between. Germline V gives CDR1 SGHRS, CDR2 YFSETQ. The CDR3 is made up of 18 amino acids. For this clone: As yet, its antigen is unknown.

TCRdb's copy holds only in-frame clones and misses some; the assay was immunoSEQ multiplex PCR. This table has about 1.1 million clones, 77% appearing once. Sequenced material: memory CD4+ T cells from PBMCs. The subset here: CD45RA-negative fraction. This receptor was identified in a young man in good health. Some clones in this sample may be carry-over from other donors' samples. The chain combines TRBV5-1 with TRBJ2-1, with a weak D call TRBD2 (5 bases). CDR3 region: CASSRGGQLGLIYNEQFF. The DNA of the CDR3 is TGCGCCAGCAGCCGGGGTGGGCAGCTAGGCCTTATCTACAATGAGCAGTTCTTC.